This record concerns one TCR beta chain sequence. The clone's antigen remains unknown. Within one base of it there is no much larger clone, and no base qualities were kept. The sequencer listed for this sample is Illumina NovaSeq 6000. cDNA libraries for TCRalpha and TCRbeta were prepared by 5'RACE using constant-segment primers, with sample barcodes and unique molecular identifiers added. Trizol reagent was used to extract RNA from every sample. Amplification of the libraries took two PCR steps, and the second step added a second sample barcode plus Illumina TruSeq adapters. The libraries were sequenced on an Illumina NovaSeq using 2 x 150 bp paired-end reads. The paper's data handling went like this. The reads were demultiplexed and collapsed into UMI-guided consensus sequences using migec v1.2.7. Using mixcr v2.1.11, the UMI consensuses were aligned to TRA and TRB V and J templates and assembled into clonotypes. A clonotype was counted as expanded or contracted only if both edgeR and NoisET called the change significant, with noise models trained on biological replicates. For edgeR calls, a false discovery rate-adjusted p below 0.01 and a log2 fold-change threshold of 1 were applied. As an exploratory analysis of dynamics, max-normalized trajectories of the 1000 most abundant clonotypes were examined by PCA with hierarchical clustering. Separately sequenced CD4+ and CD8+ repertoires were used to assign a CD4 or CD8 phenotype to each responding clone. TCRdb reprocessing: public reads trimmed at Q25 with fastp, clones called with MiXCR, in-frame beta chains kept. A single entry per CDR3 protein holds the most common genes and DNA from its merged rows. The V and J calls and clone size are TCRdb's, not the authors'. The sample table shows about 240,000 distinct CDR3 sequences, and 8.5% to 9.5% are seen once. Around 23% of the sample belongs to the ten largest clones.

This sample is part of a study of T-cell memory formation after mild COVID-19 (dated by TCRdb to the early 2020s). As for the study more broadly: Most TCR sequence clusters were specific to one of the two donors. In two donors, T-cell clones that expanded and contracted after mild COVID-19 were followed by sequencing TCRalpha and TCRbeta repertoires longitudinally. Two young, previously healthy adult volunteers, one female and one male, were included in the cohort.

General conclusions and limits of the study: The second-wave clones that peaked on day 37 were not confirmed to be SARS-CoV-2 specific. Only a couple of mild cases were covered in the study, and larger cohorts including severe cases with pre-infection samples were considered necessary. Some responding clones were detected in pre-infection memory, suggesting pre-existing cross-reactive memory T cells joined the SARS-CoV-2 response. Clones that contracted from day 15 to 85 showed balanced CD4/CD8 phenotypes, whereas a second wave of clones that expanded from day 15 to 37 leaned towards CD4+. Contracting CD4+ clones were located mainly in the CM and EM memory subsets, whereas CD8+ clones were found to be enriched in EMRA.

Its CDR3 holds 15 amino acids, cysteine through phenylalanine. Here the CDR3 DNA is all that survives: 45 bases in frame from base 1. From V the trimming removes 5 bases and from J it removes 5 bases, while the gene matches leave 9 bases of the junction unaccounted for. PBMCs were isolated by Ficoll-Paque density gradient centrifugation. Material: PBMCs or a T cell subset sorted from them (not recorded which). The receptor was derived from a man younger than 35 who had mild COVID-19 (a few samples of this study predate the infection). The sample titles of this study are shuffled in the database, so cell type and time point are left out; the donor was told from shared clones. The V gene is TRBV12-3 or TRBV12-4 and the J gene is TRBJ2-5; 9 central bases correspond to TRBD1. The nucleotides are TGTGCCAGCAGTGTCTACAGGGGGCCTGGGGAGACCCAGTACTTC. Its product reads: CASSVYRGPGETQYF.